This TCR beta chain comes out of a study of cytomegalovirus exposure and HLA in healthy donors (TCRdb year 2017). Regarding the study in general: In an earlier analysis of some 610 of the donors, roughly 300 Gb of sequence data and some 120 million unique TCR beta sequences from roughly 200 million T cells were reported. In the later analysis, no new phenotypic data were used to find candidate immune exposures; instead, reliance was placed on TCR beta sequences and their occurrence across donors. Donor age, sex, ethnicity and CMV serostatus were compiled together with the repertoire data. To predict cytomegalovirus infection status, the study brought together high-throughput TCR immunosequencing, statistical association of individual TCRs with disease status, and machine learning. Every repertoire in the discovery cohort had been generated on one and the same sequencing platform. An early release covering roughly 600 HLA-typed donors comprised about 300 gigabases of sequencing data and around 80 million unique TCR sequences. On average, approximately 250,000 unique TCR beta nucleotide sequences were sequenced per donor among 398 genotyped donors of the cohort, with roughly a sixth of those sequences being non-productive. HLA typing included class I and class II loci at four-digit resolution. The number of typed donors differed by locus: about 620-630 for A, B, C, DRB1 and DQB1; 500 to 550 for DQA1; approximately 610 for DPA1; and some 430 for DPB1. Besides the first cohort of roughly 700 subjects, a separate validation cohort made up of 120 different subjects was used. A later analysis re-analyzed previously published TCR beta repertoires from roughly 600 donors and added high-resolution HLA genotyping to study TCR occurrence patterns. About 5 DR-DQ haplotypes were handled as single units for association and clustering, since linkage in the cohort was strong. The genetic ancestry cluster associated with self-reported Caucasian donors included about 81% of the roughly 400 genotyped donors. The study profiled the T cell repertoires of some 610 subjects by immunosequencing and related them to cytomegalovirus serostatus. Genome-wide SNP genotypes for about three fifths of the roughly 670 donors were used in a later genetic analysis, which treated that subset as a discovery cohort. In an earlier analysis of about 590 of the donors, high-throughput TCR beta sequencing was used to judge whether each TCR beta V gene segment behaved as functional or pseudogenic. The study aimed to test whether signatures of past pathogen exposure could be identified by cataloging public T cell receptors.

The library was produced with the immunoSEQ multiplex PCR assay. For the multiplex PCR, a mixture combining 60 forward primers for TCR Vbeta segments and 13 reverse primers for TCR Jbeta segments was used. The CDR3 region of rearranged TCR beta genes was amplified from genomic DNA by a multiplex PCR assay. The amplified TCR beta libraries were sequenced on the Illumina HiSeq System as 87-base-pair reads. For the original study's pipeline: A later analysis counted tens of millions of unique TCR beta chains across the 650 to 800 repertoires, and 10 million to 11 million of these chains were shared by at least two donors. Raw reads were error-corrected and collapsed into unique sequences with a nearest-neighbor algorithm that merged closely related sequences to remove PCR and sequencing errors. To assign V, D and J gene segments, CDR3 sequences were aligned to IMGT reference sequences. Each retained sequence needed at least a six-nucleotide match to both a V gene segment and a J gene segment. A rearrangement counted as productive if the CDR3 had no stop codons and remained in frame with V and J, and every other rearrangement counted as non-productive. Following IMGT convention, CDR3 was defined as the stretch from the second conserved V-encoded cysteine to the conserved J-encoded phenylalanine. In an earlier analysis of roughly 580 of the donors, sequences lacking an unambiguous match to a single V gene segment were excluded. In an earlier analysis of some 590 of the donors, V segments were called functional above 56.7% productive rearrangements and were called segregating when the between-donor standard deviation exceeded 5%. A statistical classification framework was built for diagnosing cytomegalovirus status from the catalog of TCR beta chain sequences. In a later analysis, TCR nucleotide sequences were compared against IMGT/GENE-DB human TR gene sequences so that V and J genes could be assigned. In a later analysis, CDR3 sequences and most-parsimonious VDJ recombination scenarios were assigned using the TCRdist pipeline. In a later analysis, each TCR beta chain was defined by its CDR3 amino acid sequence together with its V-gene family, and reads without a unique V-gene family were excluded. A later analysis removed 592 highly shared, low-generation-probability nucleotide sequences to deal with suspected cross-contamination and a sequencing artifact. A later analysis calculated a clonal expansion index for each public chain from normalized within-repertoire ranks of inferred template counts. In a later analysis, generation probabilities were computed with a VDJ recombination model fitted to out-of-frame rearrangements, and the resulting probabilities were checked against IGoR. In a later analysis, TCR-TCR, TCR-HLA and TCR-CMV co-occurrence was scored with hypergeometric tests, and a repertoire-size bias correction was applied to TCR pairs. To estimate false discovery rates, a later analysis permuted the HLA or CMV assignments 20 times. In a later analysis, co-occurring TCRs were grouped using DBSCAN, and TCRdist sequence similarity was added for clustering within HLA-allele-positive subsets. Co-occurrence clustering excluded repertoires with fewer than 30,000 or more than 120,000 public chains, plus five with anomalous nucleotide sharing. Sourced from immuneACCESS, this table was stored by TCRdb with only in-frame sequences that have V and J called. A share of the clones is absent; for the studies checked, an unresolved V gene accounts for under half, and the remainder has no known explanation. That table furnishes V, J and clone size, whereas the DNA furnished D and trimming. For this sample there are under 150,000 clones; 70% to 80% appear just once. 5.1% of the sample belongs to the ten largest clones.

What the research found in general, with its limitations: A later analysis found that most CMV-associated TCR beta chains appeared HLA-restricted, with HLA associations seemingly driven largely by CMV exposure. Across donors, most TCR sequences were observed very rarely, whereas some public TCRs were present in many individuals. Specific HLA alleles were associated with more than 15,000 TCR beta sequences at a false discovery rate of 0.05 in a later analysis. According to a later genetic analysis, donors in an Asian-associated ancestry cluster had fewer N-insertions in productive TCRs than the approximately 670-donor mean. In vitro tests confirmed that a few of the cytomegalovirus-associated TCR beta chains recognize cytomegalovirus antigens. In a later analysis, HLA-associated TCR beta chains were found to be more clonally expanded and to have lower generation probabilities than equally common non-associated chains. In the study, 150 to 200 TCR beta chains were listed as associated with cytomegalovirus. Immune exposure information for the cohort was limited to CMV serostatus. The classifier was reported to diagnose cytomegalovirus status with high specificity and sensitivity in both the original cohort and the validation cohort. It was suggested by the authors that the approach could potentially be generalized to other disease states and immunological phenotypes. When HLA alleles, especially DR and DQ, strongly co-occurred, attributing TCR associations to individual alleles was difficult. Broadly in line with IMGT annotations, most TCR beta V segments showed up in productive rearrangements about 87% or about 30% of the time in an earlier analysis of several hundred of the donors. A further reported finding was that TCR beta sequences accurately predicted the HLA-A and HLA-B alleles for most subjects in the first cohort. The earlier analysis of around 600 of the donors excluded 15 to 20 rarely observed V segments, including chromosome 9 orphons, because counts were too low. In this cohort, only TCR beta chains were sequenced, and detectable features were limited by the absence of alpha or paired-chain data. Because some donors lacked HLA typing at each locus, the association tests relied only on the typed subset. The presence/absence analyses assumed that sequencing depth was roughly uniform across donors, and that assumption may not be true. Some IMGT-functional V segments, including TRBV6-2 and TRBV6-3, could not be told apart with the 87-base-pair reads, so those segments were excluded. A later genetic analysis associated a missense DCLRE1C variant with V-gene and J-gene trimming of TCR beta chains, and an independent cohort replicated the association. Linkage disequilibrium might explain the correlated functional status among segregating V segments, but an unknown experimental factor could not be excluded. A cluster of highly shared sequence variants was judged likely to be a technical artifact of the sequencing pipeline. A later analysis found that TCR association rates varied across HLA loci, with DRB1 alleles showing the most associated TCRs and HLA-C alleles the fewest. A later analysis reported that several top co-occurrence clusters appeared linked to parvovirus B19, influenza, CMV and Epstein-Barr virus.

The cohort was made up of about 670 healthy bone marrow donors. All cohort members were sampled while nominally healthy, although unrecorded immune exposures were likely present. The donor was CMV seronegative and was included in the group of a few hundred seronegative cohort members. Every donor gave a peripheral blood sample, and the peripheral blood mononuclear cells from that sample were used for TCR beta sequencing. Genomic DNA was extracted from the blood cell samples with the Qiagen DNeasy Blood Extraction Kit. The CDR3 holds 16 amino acids from the cysteine to the phenylalanine. This entry keeps only the CDR3 DNA: 48 bases, framed from base 1. In the germline V gene (reference sequence), CDR1 corresponds to SEHNR and CDR2 to FQNEAQ. After removal of 5 bases from V and 2 bases from J, the junction retains 10 bases not matched to a gene. In the case of this clone: Its binding antigen is unknown. Base qualities are not at hand, and no much larger clone is one base apart.

This receptor was taken from a male donor in good health and CMV-seronegative. Sequences were obtained from PBMCs. In this chain, TRBV7-9 is recombined with TRBJ2-3, with 7 bases aligning to TRBD2. The DNA is TGTGCCAGCAGCCCAAGTCTAGCGGCGTACACAGATACGCAGTATTTT. Its translation is CASSPSLAAYTDTQYF.